This T cell receptor (beta chain) was sequenced in a study of T-cell reconstitution after alpha-beta-depleted transplantation in children. This clonotype was observed at least ten times. As yet, its antigen is unknown. Unique molecular identifiers tagged the TCRbeta library. TCRdb analysed the PCR reads with MiXCR anew, one entry per CDR3 protein. The sample records hundreds of thousands of distinct CDR3 sequences, 10% being singletons. The CDR3 has 15 residues. Germline lookup yields CDR1 MNHNS and CDR2 SASEGT. J gave up 0 bases and V 9 bases, and 10 bases lay outside the gene matches. Notes on the study in general: Surviving recipient T cells and thymic progenitors accounted for the high day-60 TCRbeta diversity observed in some patients. One year after transplant, T-cell counts and diversity came mostly from newly produced T cells.

Sequenced material: PBMCs, taken before TCRalphabeta/CD19-depleted stem cell transplant. The TCR sequence derives from a boy under two years old with acute myeloid leukemia, due to receive a stem cell transplant. This chain joins TRBV6-1 and TRBJ1-1; 7 bases line up with TRBD1. CDR3 region: CASRPGDRLNTEAFF. CDR3 DNA: TGTGCCAGTAGACCGGGGGACAGACTGAACACTGAAGCTTTCTTT.